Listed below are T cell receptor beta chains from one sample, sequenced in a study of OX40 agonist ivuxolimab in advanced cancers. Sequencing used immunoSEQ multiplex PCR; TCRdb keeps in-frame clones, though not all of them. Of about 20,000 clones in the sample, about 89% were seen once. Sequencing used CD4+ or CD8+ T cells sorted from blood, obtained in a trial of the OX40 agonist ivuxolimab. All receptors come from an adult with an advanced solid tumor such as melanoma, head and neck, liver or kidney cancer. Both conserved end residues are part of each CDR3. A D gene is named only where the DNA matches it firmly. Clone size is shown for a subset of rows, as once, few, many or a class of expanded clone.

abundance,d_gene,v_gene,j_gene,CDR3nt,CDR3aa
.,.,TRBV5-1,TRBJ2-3,TGCGCCAGCAGATTGGCGGGGGCCCTAGTTACGCAGTATTTT,CASRLAGALVTQYF
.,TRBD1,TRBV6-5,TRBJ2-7,TGTGCCAGCAGTTTTGGACAGGGTATCTACGAGCAGTACTTC,CASSFGQGIYEQYF
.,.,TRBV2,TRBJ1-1,TGTGCCAGCAGTGAGAGGTGGAACACTGAAGCTTTCTTT,CASSERWNTEAFF
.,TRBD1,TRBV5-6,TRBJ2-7,TGTGCCAGCAGCTTGGCCGCGATGGACAGGGGCTACGAGCAGTACTTC,CASSLAAMDRGYEQYF
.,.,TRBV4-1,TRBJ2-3,TGCGCCAGCAGCCAAAGAGGGGATACGCAGTATTTT,CASSQRGDTQYF
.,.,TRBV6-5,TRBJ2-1,TGTGCCAGCAGTTTCACCGTTGTGGGGCAGCACAATGAGCAGTTCTTC,CASSFTVVGQHNEQFF
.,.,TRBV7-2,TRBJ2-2,TGTGCCAGCAGCGCCCCGGGGGGACAGGAGCTCTTAGGGGAGCTGTTTTTT,CASSAPGGQELLGELFF
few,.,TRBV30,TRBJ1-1,TGTGCCTGGAGGGTGAGCACTGAAGCTTTCTTT,CAWRVSTEAFF
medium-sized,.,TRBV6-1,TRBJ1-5,TGTGCCAGCAACACGCCCGGGACGGCTGCTAGGCCCCAGCATTTT,CASNTPGTAARPQHF
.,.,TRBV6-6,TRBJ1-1,TGTGCCAGCAGTTACCCCGGACAGAACACTGAAGCTTTCTTT,CASSYPGQNTEAFF
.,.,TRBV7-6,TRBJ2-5,TGTGCCAGCAGCTCTGGGGGGGCCAGGGAGACCCAGTACTTC,CASSSGGARETQYF